The 20 T cell receptor beta chains below all came from one sample that was sequenced in a study of T cell responses to AZD1222 COVID-19 vaccine. Clones were read by immunoSEQ multiplex PCR, and TCRdb kept only the in-frame ones, dropping some. The repertoire consists of more than 95,000 clones, with more than 70% occurring once and the leading ten covering roughly 1.5%. Sequences were derived from peripheral blood, sampled on day 0 of AZD1222 vaccination. These TCRs come from an adult in good health.

The chain uses TRBV7-2 and TRBJ1-4; the match to TRBD1 covers 7 bases. Germline V CDR1 and CDR2: SGHTA, FQGNSA. The CDR3 has 15 residues. V dropped 5 bases and J dropped 5; count of bases not matched to a gene: 8. In DNA form, the CDR3 reads TGTGCCAGCAGCACCTACAGGGGCGCCAATGAAAAACTGTTTTTT. Its translation is CASSTYRGANEKLFF.

The V call is TRBV4-2, the J call TRBJ2-7; the D is unclear. Trimming shortened V by 1 base and J by 3 bases, and 13 bases separated the two germline ends. In germline, CDR1 is LGHNA, CDR2 YNFKEQ. The CDR3 is 15 amino acids. The CDR3 loop reads CASSQVFGSNYEQYF. CDR3 coding DNA: TGTGCCAGCAGCCAAGTATTCGGCAGCAACTACGAGCAGTACTTC.

The gene calls are TRBV7-2 and TRBJ1-2, with D maybe TRBD1 (5 bases). CDR1 is SGHTA, CDR2 FQGNSA, per germline. This CDR3 comprises 16 residues. Trimming cost V 4 bases and J 4 bases, with 19 bases left between them. The CDR3 region is CASSSQYPGSPYGYTF. The CDR3 nucleotides read TGTGCCAGCAGCTCGCAATATCCAGGGTCCCCCTATGGCTACACCTTC. The full variable domain, in which reference TRBV7-2 and TRBJ1-2 provide the parts outside the CDR3, is GAGVSQSPSNKVTEKGKDVELRCDPISGHTALYWYRQSLGQGLEFLIYFQGNSAPDKSGLPSDRFSAERTGGSVSTLTIQRTQQEDSAVYLCASSSQYPGSPYGYTFGSGTRLTVV.

V gene TRBV4-3 combines with J gene TRBJ2-7, with a possible D match to TRBD2 (5 bases). Germline V gene lookup returns CDR1 LGHNA and CDR2 YSLEER. This CDR3 is built from 14 residues. V was pared by 0 bases and J by 2 bases, with 8 bases between. The CDR3 DNA follows: TGCGCCAGCAGCCAAGAAGTCGGGGCCTACGAGCAGTACTTC. It specifies CASSQEVGAYEQYF.

The chain has TRBV5-8 and TRBJ1-3, with 7 bases aligning to TRBD1. J was trimmed by 2 bases and V by 3 bases; bases with no gene match: 2. The CDR3 length is 14 residues. Germline V gives CDR1 SGHTS, CDR2 YDEGEE. CDR3 in amino acids: CASSSGQPGNTIYF. The DNA for the CDR3 is TGTGCCAGCAGCTCGGGACAGCCTGGAAACACCATATATTTT.

J is TRBJ2-1 and V is TRBV2; D uncertain. Trimming stripped 4 bases from V and 9 bases from J, with 13 bases between. Germline V gene data show CDR1 as SNHLY and CDR2 as FYNNEI. This CDR3 has 13 amino acids. CDR3 bases: TGTGCCAGCAGTGTAGTCAACACGGGTGAGCAGTTCTTC. This codes for CASSVVNTGEQFF.

The rearrangement joins TRBV23-1 to TRBJ1-1; TRBD1 is a possible D gene (5 bases). TRBV23-1 is an ORF, with its function uncertain. The CDR3 sequence is 14 residues long. V dropped 3 bases and J dropped 2 bases, with 10 bases sitting between them. The CDR3 nucleotides are TGCGCCAGCAGTCAGATCCGGGACAACACTGAAGCTTTCTTT. As protein: CASSQIRDNTEAFF.

The chain links TRBV27 to TRBJ1-3, with D perhaps matching TRBD1 (5 bases). The V end lost 5 bases, the J end lost 5 bases, and 22 bases lay between the germline ends. Per the germline V gene, CDR1 is MNHEY and CDR2 is SMNVEV (reference sequence). The CDR3 covers 17 residues. The CDR3 loop is CASSLTSGAGVRNTIYF. In DNA, the CDR3 is TGTGCCAGCAGTCTTACGAGTGGGGCTGGGGTCAGAAACACCATATATTTT.

The rearrangement links TRBV7-8 to TRBJ2-3; 7 nucleotides match TRBD2. This CDR3 has 15 amino acids. In germline, CDR1 is SGHVS, CDR2 FQNEAQ. The V and J ends lost 0 bases and 8 bases, in that order; junction bases with no gene match: 8. Written as DNA, the CDR3 is TGTGCCAGCAGCTTAGCGGGGCTGACGGGGGGTACGCAGTATTTT. The encoded protein is CASSLAGLTGGTQYF.

V and J are TRBV30 and TRBJ2-1, with D tentatively TRBD2 (7 bases). Germline V gene sequence: CDR1 GTSNPN, CDR2 SVGIG (reference sequence). There are 12 residues in the CDR3. Trimming shortened V by 5 bases and J by 10 bases, and 15 bases separated the two germline ends. CDR3 sequence: CAWVWGGQEQFF. The CDR3 coding sequence is TGTGCCTGGGTCTGGGGGGGGCAAGAGCAGTTCTTC.

This chain uses TRBV12-3 or TRBV12-4 with TRBJ1-6; 7 nucleotides align to TRBD1. This CDR3 contains 12 residues. J gave up 9 bases and V 7 bases, and 3 bases lay outside the gene matches. CDR3 protein: CASTQGGSPLHF. For the CDR3, the DNA is TGTGCCAGCACGCAGGGGGGTTCACCCCTCCACTTT.

This chain connects TRBV5-1 to TRBJ1-6; D call uncertain. Germline V gives CDR1 SGHRS, CDR2 YFSETQ. V lost 2 bases and J lost 1, with 22 bases in between. CDR3 length: 20 amino acids. CDR3 residues: CASSFFILGDTRSYNSPLHF. The CDR3 nucleotides read TGCGCCAGCAGCTTCTTTATTCTGGGAGACACCAGATCCTATAATTCACCCCTCCACTTT. Filled out from reference TRBV5-1 and TRBJ1-6, the complete variable domain reads KAGVTQTPRYLIKTRGQQVTLSCSPISGHRSVSWYQQTPGQGLQFLFEYFSETQRNKGNFPGRFSGRQFSNSRSEMNVSTLELGDSALYLCASSFFILGDTRSYNSPLHFGNGTRLTVT.

The gene calls are TRBV7-3 and TRBJ2-1; 12 positions agree with TRBD2. Germline V CDR1 and CDR2: SGHTA, FQGTGA. This CDR3 is built from 15 residues. V was pared by 5 bases and J by 4 bases, with 3 bases of the junction left unmatched. The CDR3 DNA follows: TGTGCCAGCAGCCTTCTAGCGGGAGGGTACAATGAGCAGTTCTTC. This gives the protein CASSLLAGGYNEQFF.

CDR3 sequence (DNA): TGTGCCAGCAGCCAACGACTAGCGGGGGATCGCGAGCAGTACTTC. Translation gives CASSQRLAGDREQYF. The chain employs TRBV14 and TRBJ2-7; TRBD2 matches 12 bases. The CDR3 has 15 amino acids. V dropped 2 bases and J dropped 6; count of bases not matched to a gene: 5. Germline lookup yields CDR1 SGHDN and CDR2 FVKESK.

V gene TRBV15 combines with J gene TRBJ1-3; D ambiguous. CDR1 LNHNV and CDR2 YYDKDF come from the germline V gene (reference sequence). The CDR3 runs 15 residues. V lost 1 base to trimming and J lost 0 bases, with 7 bases between them. CDR3 in amino acids: CATSRASHSGNTIYF. The CDR3 nucleotides read TGTGCCACCAGCAGAGCCTCTCACTCTGGAAACACCATATATTTT. Filled out from reference TRBV15 and TRBJ1-3, the complete variable domain reads DAMVIQNPRYQVTQFGKPVTLSCSQTLNHNVMYWYQQKSSQAPKLLFHYYDKDFNNEADTPDNFQSRRPNTSFCFLDIRSPGLGDTAMYLCATSRASHSGNTIYFGEGSWLTVV.

The V call is TRBV13, the J call TRBJ2-1; D may be TRBD2 (6 bases). CDR3 length: 16 amino acids. V was cut by 5 bases and J by 0 bases, with 14 bases left in between. Per the germline V gene, CDR1 is PRHDT and CDR2 is FYEKMQ (reference sequence). DNA of the CDR3: TGTGCCAGCAGCCCCCTTGGAGGGACCTCCTACAATGAGCAGTTCTTC. Translation: CASSPLGGTSYNEQFF. Using reference TRBV13 and TRBJ2-1 for the parts outside the CDR3, the full variable domain is AAGVIQSPRHLIKEKRETATLKCYPIPRHDTVYWYQQGPGQDPQFLISFYEKMQSDKGSIPDRFSAQQFSDYHSELNMSSLELGDSALYFCASSPLGGTSYNEQFFGPGTRLTVL.

This chain's CDR3 is CASSHSGSSYNEQFF. CDR3 DNA: TGTGCCAGTAGTCATAGCGGGAGCTCCTACAATGAGCAGTTCTTC. The genes are TRBV19 and TRBJ2-1; 9 bases map to TRBD2. The CDR3 is 15 residues long. Trimming cost V 5 bases and J 0 bases; bases outside gene matches: 2. Germline V lookup: CDR1 LNHDA, CDR2 SQIVND (reference sequence).

This rearrangement joins TRBV6-2 or TRBV6-3 to TRBJ2-4, with 11 bases identical to TRBD2. The length of the CDR3 is 18 residues. The V and J ends lost 2 bases and 0 bases, in that order; junction bases with no gene match: 6. Germline CDR1 MNHEY, CDR2 SVGEGT. DNA for the CDR3: TGTGCCAGCAGTTACCGAGGTGGACTAGCGGGAGCCAAAAACATTCAGTACTTC. Encoded protein: CASSYRGGLAGAKNIQYF.

The DNA of the CDR3 is TGTGCCAGCAGCTTACGGAGACAGGGGGCAAGCACAGATACGCAGTATTTT. It encodes CASSLRRQGASTDTQYF. V and J are TRBV11-2 and TRBJ2-3, with TRBD1 identical over 10 bases. The trim removed 2 bases at V and 0 bases at J, leaving 5 bases unmatched. This CDR3 has 17 amino acids. Germline CDR1 and CDR2: SGHAT and FQNNGV.

The chain uses TRBV27 and TRBJ1-5, with D unresolved. The ends were cut back, 3 bases at V and 5 bases at J, with 14 bases in the middle. This CDR3 has 15 amino acids. Germline CDR1 reads MNHEY; CDR2 reads SMNVEV (reference sequence). This CDR3 reads CASSLSPSPDQPQHF. In nucleotides, the CDR3 is TGTGCCAGCAGTTTGAGTCCCTCCCCGGATCAGCCCCAGCATTTT.